Listed below are T cell receptor beta chains from one sample, sequenced in a study of shared clonotypes between healthy human individuals. Some clones are missing from TCRdb's copy, which holds only in-frame ones; the method was immunoSEQ multiplex PCR. The sample yields 1,500,000 or so clones, approximately 98.5% seen once. The sample comprised naive CD4+ T cells sorted from blood. These receptors came from a man between 25 and 39 years old in good health. Both conserved end residues are part of each CDR3.

v_gene	j_gene	CDR3aa
TRBV6-1	TRBJ1-1	CASTTFRRDTEAFF
TRBV28	TRBJ1-5	CASSQGAHGQPQHF
TRBV5-1	TRBJ2-7	CASSYDRGNAYEQYF
TRBV6-6	TRBJ2-3	CASSYPGLVTDTQYF
TRBV5-1	TRBJ1-1	CASSLFRPVRIGNTEAFF
TRBV28	TRBJ1-2	CASSLSGHGYTF
TRBV28	TRBJ1-2	CASISGGYTDYGYTF
TRBV5-1	TRBJ2-5	CASSLGSRAQETQYF
TRBV28	TRBJ2-3	CASSLEVGAQYF
TRBV19	TRBJ2-1	CASSYDPSGGLRNEQFF
TRBV5-1	TRBJ2-1	CASRSLGQYNEQFF
TRBV5-4	TRBJ2-1	CASSLLQGPNEQFF
TRBV6-5	TRBJ2-5	CASSYSTGGETQYF
TRBV27	TRBJ2-5	CASMPGQETQYF
TRBV5-1	TRBJ2-5	CASSLGPGLQETQYF
TRBV18	TRBJ1-1	CASSPGGVRSEAFF
TRBV25-1	TRBJ1-4	CASSRTVTGRDEKLFF
TRBV7-7	TRBJ2-2	CAVSSGRNTGELFF
TRBV5-4	TRBJ2-1	CASSPRGQAYNEQFF
TRBV30	TRBJ2-7	CAWNRDRAYEQYF
TRBV11-2	TRBJ2-1	CASSFVRVYNEQFF
TRBV29-1	TRBJ2-2	CSHAGTSGREELFF
TRBV5-5	TRBJ1-1	CASSSYMNTEAFF
TRBV4-1	TRBJ2-7	CASSQEPPRGVNEQYF
TRBV5-4	TRBJ2-7	CASTPGQDFYEQYF
TRBV25-1	TRBJ2-1	CASSVRPGGEQFF
TRBV14	TRBJ2-1	CASSQVVGLAGVNEQFF
TRBV4-1	TRBJ2-7	CASSHDPQGSTEQYF
TRBV2	TRBJ2-5	CASSSAEAQYF
TRBV7-9	TRBJ2-2	CASSLEGGVTGELFF
TRBV7-9	TRBJ2-3	CASSLGGQGTDTQYF
TRBV28	TRBJ2-1	CASSSGTTYNEQFF
TRBV18	TRBJ1-2	CASSPRQGSVDYGYTF
TRBV5-4	TRBJ1-1	CASSPGLAEAFF
TRBV30	TRBJ2-5	CAWSFGGGIQETQYF
TRBV7-2	TRBJ2-4	CASSMDRDSLAKNIQYF
TRBV28	TRBJ2-7	CASSSPPLAGVLGLEQYF
TRBV9	TRBJ2-2	CASSRAGVNTGELFF
TRBV6-1	TRBJ2-3	CASRAPGLAEDTQYF
TRBV18	TRBJ2-3	CASTMMMTRVVLDTQYF
TRBV6-1	TRBJ1-1	CASRDRLVAEAFF
TRBV28	TRBJ1-5	CASSRQRNQPQHF
TRBV5-4	TRBJ2-1	CASSLGQGFIDEQFF
TRBV5-1	TRBJ2-2	CASSLGEGGLAGVNAGELFF
TRBV7-9	TRBJ2-3	CASSFGGDTQYF
TRBV2	TRBJ2-7	CASTPGRPYEQYF
TRBV18	TRBJ2-3	CASSRARLGSPKEADTQYF
TRBV12-5	TRBJ2-2	CASGRGDTGELFF
TRBV25-1	TRBJ2-3	CASSATDRVGTDTQYF
TRBV5-1	TRBJ2-3	CASSPAYGLAVTDTQYF
TRBV15	TRBJ2-7	CATSRDYYEQYF
TRBV5-5	TRBJ2-3	CASSFRDQTDTQYF